These 14 T cell receptor beta chains were sequenced from one sample in a study of blood T cells in healthy people across ages. Using a J-beta primer mix together with a sample-barcoded 5' primer, a second PCR was run for about 7 to 12 cycles. TCRdb called the 5' RACE reads again in MiXCR, with one record for every CDR3 protein. The profile shows some 1 million distinct CDR3 sequences, more than 40% of them singletons. The sequenced sample was blood. The receptors shown here come from a woman aged 60-75 years in good health.

The genes are TRBV18 and TRBJ2-3, with 13 bases aligning to TRBD2. Germline CDR1 is KGHSH and CDR2 is LQKENI. The CDR3 covers 18 residues. V dropped 1 base and J dropped 0; count of bases not matched to a gene: 4. CDR3 sequence (DNA): TGTGCCAGCTCACCACTCGGGACTAGCGGGATGAGCACAGATACGCAGTATTTT. Encoded protein: CASSPLGTSGMSTDTQYF.

This clonotype has more than one count but fewer than ten. The chain couples TRBV7-2 to TRBJ2-3; D is unclear. CDR1 is SGHTA, CDR2 FQGNSA, per germline. With 5 bases removed from V and 8 bases from J, the gap between germline ends came to 11 bases. This CDR3 has 12 amino acids. CDR3: CASSLLGRTQYF. CDR3 nucleotides: TGTGCCAGCAGCCTGCTAGGACGTACGCAGTATTTT.

This rearrangement joins TRBV6-4 to TRBJ1-2; D ambiguous. V lost 0 bases to trimming and J lost 3 bases, with 5 bases between them. The CDR3 runs to 13 residues. CDR1 MRHNA and CDR2 SNTAGT come from the germline V gene. CDR3 nucleotide sequence: TGTGCCAGCAGTGACTCGAACCACTATGGCTACACCTTC. Amino acid sequence: CASSDSNHYGYTF.

The CDR3 here is CASSIRGTRNEKLFF. For the CDR3, the DNA is TGTGCCAGCAGCATCCGCGGGACAAGGAATGAAAAACTGTTTTTT. The chain uses TRBV2 and TRBJ1-4; weak D call: TRBD1 (6 bases). The CDR3 spans 15 residues. CDR1 SNHLY and CDR2 FYNNEI come from the germline V gene. Trimming cost V 6 bases and J 5 bases, with 16 bases left between them. Complete variable domain (other parts from reference TRBV2 and TRBJ1-4): EPEVTQTPSHQVTQMGQEVILRCVPISNHLYFYWYRQILGQKVEFLVSFYNNEISEKSEIFDDQFSVERPDGSNFTLKIRSTKLEDSAMYFCASSIRGTRNEKLFFGSGTQLSVL.

Comment on this clonotype: A read error may account for a junction end that differs from germline. This chain links TRBV18 with TRBJ1-1; D is unclear. Per the germline V gene, CDR1 is KGHSH and CDR2 is LQKENI. The CDR3 is 17 amino acids. The CDR3 bases are TGTGCCACCTCATCACTAAGAAGCGACCGGATGAACACTGAAGCTTTCTTT. It codes for CATSSLRSDRMNTEAFF.

V usage is TRBV5-1 and J usage is TRBJ2-7; TRBD1 matches at 9 bases. Trimming at V came to 4 bases and at J to 4 bases, leaving 9 bases not matched to a gene. The CDR3 loop spans 15 amino acids. Germline CDR1 SGHRS, CDR2 YFSETQ. CDR3 nucleotides: TGCGCCAGCAGCCCCAGGGACAGGGACGGGTACGAGCAGTACTTC. Translation: CASSPRDRDGYEQYF.

The chain uses TRBV7-9 and TRBJ2-2; D remains unclear. Germline CDR1 and CDR2: SEHNR and FQNEAQ (reference sequence). V lost 11 bases and J lost 6, with 7 bases in between. The CDR3 length is 10 residues. CDR3 sequence reads: CAGFSGELFF. DNA for the CDR3: TGTGCCGGATTTTCCGGGGAGCTGTTTTTT.

The chain links TRBV4-3 to TRBJ2-4; 7 bases are a match to TRBD1. The CDR3 contains 18 residues. V shed 0 bases, J shed 2 bases, and the junction held 10 bases outside the gene matches. Germline V gene lookup returns CDR1 LGHNA and CDR2 YSLEER. CDR3: CASSQDLTGSGSKNIQYF. DNA for the CDR3: TGCGCCAGCAGCCAAGATTTGACAGGGAGTGGTTCCAAAAACATTCAGTACTTC.

This clonotype has more than one count but fewer than ten. The chain uses TRBV27 and TRBJ2-5; D is perhaps TRBD1 (5 bases). The V end lost 5 bases, the J end lost 5 bases, and 15 bases lay between the germline ends. Germline lookup yields CDR1 MNHEY and CDR2 SMNVEV (reference sequence). There are 14 residues in the CDR3. This chain's CDR3 is CASSRLGPWETQYF. DNA of the CDR3: TGTGCCAGCAGTAGATTGGGGCCGTGGGAGACCCAGTACTTC.

This clonotype was counted many times. This chain uses TRBV7-2 with TRBJ2-7; TRBD2 matches 10 bases. The CDR3 is 16 amino acids. Germline V gene lookup returns CDR1 SGHTA and CDR2 FQGNSA. With V trimmed by 1 base and J by 1 base, 4 bases remained unmatched. The chain's CDR3 is CASSLVAGGLSYEQYF. Written as DNA, the CDR3 is TGTGCCAGCAGCTTAGTAGCGGGAGGTCTATCCTACGAGCAGTACTTC.

This clonotype was picked up a small number of times. This rearrangement joins TRBV2 to TRBJ2-3; tentatively, D is TRBD2 (6 bases). CDR3 length: 14 residues. Germline assignment: CDR1 SNHLY and CDR2 FYNNEI. V was pared by 4 bases and J by 2 bases, with 10 bases between. The CDR3 region has the DNA TGTGCCAGCAGTGTTGGGACTTTCACAGATACGCAGTATTTT. This gives the protein CASSVGTFTDTQYF.

V and J are TRBV7-9 and TRBJ2-1; possible D gene TRBD2, 5 bases. CDR1 is SEHNR and CDR2 is FQNEAQ in the germline V gene (reference sequence). V was trimmed by 1 base and J by 0 bases, leaving 13 bases between them. CDR3 length: 17 residues. In DNA, the CDR3 is TGTGCCAGCAGCTTAGAGGGCGGGTTCGGCTCCTACAATGAGCAGTTCTTC. Protein product: CASSLEGGFGSYNEQFF.

The rearrangement links TRBV12-5 to TRBJ2-4, with a tentative D call TRBD2 (5 bases). The V gene lost 4 bases and the J gene lost 2 bases, with 15 bases spanning the gap. The CDR3 has 16 residues. CDR1 and CDR2 (germline): LGHNT, FRNRAP. The CDR3 loop is CASGSVSSGPKNIQYF. Here the CDR3 DNA reads TGTGCTAGTGGTTCGGTCTCGAGCGGCCCCAAAAACATTCAGTACTTC.

V usage is TRBV6-2 or TRBV6-3 and J usage is TRBJ2-2; unclear D gene. The CDR3 loop spans 15 amino acids. V was pared by 0 bases and J by 0 bases, with 5 bases between. CDR1 MNHEY and CDR2 SVGEGT come from the germline V gene. The CDR3 sequence: CASSYSPPNTGELFF. The CDR3, as DNA: TGTGCCAGCAGTTACTCCCCCCCGAACACCGGGGAGCTGTTTTTT.